Listed here are 23 T cell receptor beta chains from one sample, sequenced in a study of T cells in Graves' hyperthyroidism and ophthalmopathy. There were TCR beta CDR3 regions amplified from RNA transcripts. An initial round of RT-PCR targeting the TCR CDR3 relied on the HTBI primer set. TCRdb analysed the multiplex PCR reads with MiXCR anew, one entry per CDR3 protein. This table has about 640,000 distinct CDR3 sequences, less than 25% appearing once. Sequenced: blood. The origin of the receptors is a man aged 25 to 40 with Graves' ophthalmopathy.

The chain couples TRBV29-1 to TRBJ2-1; 12 nucleotides match TRBD1. There are 13 residues in the CDR3. Trimming cost V 7 bases and J 9 bases; bases outside gene matches: 7. Per the germline V gene, CDR1 is SQVTM and CDR2 is ANQGSEA. Here the CDR3 reads CSARDRGRVEQFF. The CDR3 nucleotides are TGCAGCGCCCGGGACAGGGGGCGAGTTGAGCAGTTCTTC.

The genes are TRBV13 and TRBJ2-1, with D perhaps matching TRBD1 or TRBD2 (6 bases each). Deletions cut 3 bases from V and 7 bases from J, with 22 bases between. CDR3 length: 17 amino acids. Germline V lookup: CDR1 PRHDT, CDR2 FYEKMQ (reference sequence). The DNA for the CDR3 is TGTGCCAGCAGCTTCCAGCAAAGTAGGGGGGCCGGGAATGAGCAGTTCTTC. It yields the protein CASSFQQSRGAGNEQFF.

The chain joins TRBV3-1 to TRBJ2-7; tentatively, D is TRBD1 (6 bases). The CDR3 is 14 amino acids. The germline V gene has CDR1 LGHDT and CDR2 YNNKEL (reference sequence). Trimming pared 0 bases from V and 6 bases from J, leaving 12 bases between. This chain's CDR3 is CASSQDLPGVEQYF. CDR3 bases: TGTGCCAGCAGCCAAGATCTCCCAGGGGTCGAGCAGTACTTC.

V is TRBV28 and J is TRBJ2-4; TRBD2 aligns across 7 bases. There are 14 residues in the CDR3. Germline V CDR1 and CDR2: MDHEN, SYDVKM. V gave up 5 bases and J gave up 11 bases; unmatched junction bases: 12. The CDR3 DNA sequence: TGTGCCAGCAGTGCCGGGACTATAGTCTCTGTTCAGTACTTC. Its translation: CASSAGTIVSVQYF.

This clonotype was seen many times. The J gene is TRBJ1-5, the V gene TRBV6-1; 7 bases align to TRBD1. V lost 4 bases and J lost 4; bases outside the gene matches: 10. CDR3 size: 16 residues. Germline V lookup: CDR1 MNHNS, CDR2 SASEGT. The CDR3 loop is CASSVPRTGGNQPQHF. CDR3 nucleotides: TGTGCCAGCAGTGTCCCACGGACAGGAGGGAATCAGCCCCAGCATTTT.

Worth noting for this clonotype: A much larger clonotype is one base distant, so this may be a read error. The genes are TRBV28 and TRBJ2-3; D unresolved. The CDR3 contains 14 residues. CDR1 MDHEN and CDR2 SYDVKM come from the germline V gene. CDR3 amino acids: CVSSSLTLADTQYF. CDR3 sequence (DNA): TGTGTCAGCAGTTCCTTAACTCTAGCAGATACGCAGTATTTT.

This clonotype came up a few times. The V call is TRBV10-3, the J call TRBJ2-3; weak D call: TRBD1 (6 bases). Trimming took 2 bases from V and 2 from J, leaving 8 bases between them. Germline V gene data show CDR1 as ENHRY and CDR2 as SYGVKD. CDR3 size: 14 residues. CDR3 coding DNA: TGTGCCATCAGTGAGGGACAGCTCACAGATACGCAGTATTTT. It is translated as CAISEGQLTDTQYF.

V usage is TRBV3-1 and J usage is TRBJ2-7; 8 bases match TRBD2. After removal of 3 bases from V and 5 bases from J, the junction contained 3 bases not matched to a gene. The length of the CDR3 is 13 residues. The germline CDR1 and CDR2 sequences are LGHDT and YNNKEL (reference sequence). The CDR3 DNA sequence: TGTGCCAGCAGCCACCGGGAGGGCGACGAGCAGTACTTC. It is translated as CASSHREGDEQYF.

In this sample, this clonotype turned up a few times. CDR3 sequence: CASSGLAGSHEQYF. CDR3 in DNA: TGCGCCAGCTCCGGACTAGCCGGGTCCCACGAGCAGTACTTC. V and J are TRBV5-1 and TRBJ2-7; 8 bases align to TRBD2. The CDR3 covers 14 residues. Germline V lookup: CDR1 SGHRS, CDR2 YFSETQ. V gave up 7 bases and J gave up 5 bases; unmatched junction bases: 11. The whole variable domain, remainder taken from reference TRBV5-1 and TRBJ2-7, is KAGVTQTPRYLIKTRGQQVTLSCSPISGHRSVSWYQQTPGQGLQFLFEYFSETQRNKGNFPGRFSGRQFSNSRSEMNVSTLELGDSALYLCASSGLAGSHEQYFGPGTRLTVT.

The chain recombines TRBV5-4 with TRBJ2-1, with 10 nucleotides matching TRBD2. J was trimmed by 0 bases and V by 3 bases; bases with no gene match: 3. CDR3 size: 16 residues. Germline assignment: CDR1 SGHNT and CDR2 YYREEE (reference sequence). CDR3 residues: CASSSRLAGSYNEQFF. The DNA of the CDR3 is TGTGCCAGCAGCTCAAGACTAGCGGGCTCCTACAATGAGCAGTTCTTC.

The chain has TRBV6-5 and TRBJ2-5, with 9 bases that match TRBD1. V gave up 0 bases and J gave up 2 bases; unmatched junction bases: 4. Germline V lookup: CDR1 MNHEY, CDR2 SVGAGI. The CDR3 is 16 amino acids. CDR3 region: CASSYSNRGRQETQYF. The DNA for the CDR3 is TGTGCCAGCAGTTACTCGAACAGGGGGCGTCAAGAGACCCAGTACTTC.

This clonotype has more than one count but fewer than ten. The chain carries TRBV7-8 and TRBJ2-2, with 12 bases identical to TRBD2. Germline V CDR1 and CDR2: SGHVS, FQNEAQ. This CDR3 region has 21 residues. V lost 0 bases and J lost 4; bases outside the gene matches: 15. Here the CDR3 reads CASSLARSASGRERATGELFF. CDR3 coding DNA: TGTGCCAGCAGCTTAGCGCGTTCGGCTAGCGGGAGGGAGCGTGCCACCGGGGAGCTGTTTTTT.

V usage is TRBV2 and J usage is TRBJ2-5; perhaps TRBD1 as D (6 bases). In germline, CDR1 is SNHLY, CDR2 FYNNEI. The V end lost 6 bases, the J end lost 1 base, and 12 bases lay between the germline ends. The CDR3 runs 14 residues. CDR3 amino acids: CASSEYRAQETQYF. The CDR3 nucleotides are TGTGCCAGCAGCGAATACAGGGCCCAAGAGACCCAGTACTTC.

This clonotype has more than one count but fewer than ten. The chain employs TRBV4-3 and TRBJ2-3, with TRBD2 matching 10 bases. The trim removed 0 bases at V and 3 bases at J, leaving 9 bases unmatched. Germline loops: CDR1 LGHNA, CDR2 YSLEER. The CDR3 is made up of 18 amino acids. DNA of the CDR3: TGCGCCAGCAGCCAAGAGGACCTTAGCGGGAGGAGGACAGATACGCAGTATTTT. As protein: CASSQEDLSGRRTDTQYF.

The chain employs TRBV7-3 and TRBJ2-2, with 9 bases aligning to TRBD2. The CDR3 loop spans 14 amino acids. The V gene's germline CDR1 is SGHTA and CDR2 FQGTGA. The junction had 3 bases not matched to a gene; V was cut back by 2 bases and J by 8 bases. The CDR3 DNA is TGTGCCAGCAGCTTATTAGCGGGAGCTGGGGAGCTGTTTTTT. Its protein is CASSLLAGAGELFF.

This clonotype was seen many times. The chain joins TRBV5-1 to TRBJ1-1, with TRBD1 matching 8 bases. The J segment lost 5 bases and the V segment lost 2 bases, leaving 5 bases of the junction unmatched. The CDR3 runs to 14 residues. Germline-derived CDR1 and CDR2 are SGHRS and YFSETQ. As DNA, the CDR3 is TGCGCCAGCAGCTTCGGACAGGGTATAACTGAAGCTTTCTTT. It encodes CASSFGQGITEAFF.

Many counts were recorded for this clonotype. The V and J genes are TRBV12-3 or TRBV12-4 and TRBJ2-7; no definite D call. Trimming cost V 6 bases and J 5 bases, with 11 bases left between them. This CDR3 has 12 residues. CDR3 region: CASRAIGDEQYF. The DNA for the CDR3 is TGTGCCAGCAGGGCGATTGGAGACGAGCAGTACTTC.

Remarks on this clonotype: Given the absence of the conserved phenylalanine or tryptophan at the CDR3 end, a read error is likely. This sequence joins TRBV14 and TRBJ2-5; 9 bases agree with TRBD1. The CDR3 is made up of 16 amino acids. Trimming cost V 4 bases and J 5 bases; bases outside gene matches: 11. CDR1 and CDR2 from the germline V gene are SGHDN and FVKESK. CDR3 amino acids: CASSLTQGAIWETQYL. As DNA, the CDR3 is TGTGCCAGCAGCCTTACACAGGGGGCGATATGGGAGACCCAGTACCTC.

This clonotype has more than one count but fewer than ten. The chain couples TRBV7-9 to TRBJ2-5; perhaps TRBD2 as D (5 bases). Germline lookup yields CDR1 SEHNR and CDR2 FQNEAQ (reference sequence). V gave up 1 base and J gave up 5 bases, with 20 bases separating them. This CDR3 is 17 amino acids long. The CDR3 sequence: CASSLGPRPLGGETQYF. DNA for the CDR3: TGTGCCAGCAGCTTAGGGCCTAGGCCACTAGGAGGTGAGACCCAGTACTTC.

This chain joins TRBV7-2 and TRBJ2-3; maybe TRBD1 (5 bases). CDR3 size: 11 residues. Germline CDR1 is SGHTA and CDR2 is FQGNSA. V was shortened by 6 bases and J by 7 bases, with 8 bases between the two germline ends. In nucleotides, the CDR3 is TGTGCCAGCAGTTCAGGGAATACGCAGTATTTT. This gives the protein CASSSGNTQYF. The entire variable domain, with the rest obtained from reference TRBV7-2 and TRBJ2-3, is as follows: GAGVSQSPSNKVTEKGKDVELRCDPISGHTALYWYRQSLGQGLEFLIYFQGNSAPDKSGLPSDRFSAERTGGSVSTLTIQRTQQEDSAVYLCASSSGNTQYFGPGTRLTVL.

The gene calls are TRBV27 and TRBJ2-3, with D possibly being TRBD1 or TRBD2 (6 bases each). CDR3 size: 13 residues. Trimming pared 8 bases from V and 1 base from J, leaving 10 bases between. Germline V gives CDR1 MNHEY, CDR2 SMNVEV (reference sequence). CDR3 bases: TGTGCCAGCGTTGGGGGGCGCACAGATACGCAGTATTTT. The encoded protein is CASVGGRTDTQYF.

This clonotype was found a few times. V is TRBV6-2 or TRBV6-3 and J is TRBJ2-7, with 7 bases identical to TRBD1. Germline values: CDR1 MNHEY, CDR2 SVGEGT. The CDR3 covers 14 residues. J lost 6 bases, V lost 5 bases, and 10 bases had no gene match. CDR3: CASSLRGLPGEQYF. In DNA, the CDR3 is TGTGCCAGCAGTCTTAGGGGGCTACCTGGCGAGCAGTACTTC.

Ten or more counts support this clonotype. V is TRBV28 and J is TRBJ1-1, with D possibly TRBD1 on 6 matching bases. The CDR3 has 15 amino acids. Per the germline V gene, CDR1 is MDHEN and CDR2 is SYDVKM. V was cut by 10 bases and J by 0 bases, with 18 bases left in between. In DNA, the CDR3 is TGTGCCACCAAGGACAGTCCTTGGGTGAACACTGAAGCTTTCTTT. Translation: CATKDSPWVNTEAFF.